This is a list of T cell receptor beta chains from one sample in a study of identifying expanded T cells in peripheral blood. Some clones are missing from TCRdb's copy, which holds only in-frame ones; the method was immunoSEQ multiplex PCR. The table includes more than 70,000 clones, approximately 84% detected once. Material: blood. The origin of the receptors is a person aged 18 to 70 in good health. The CDR3 runs from the conserved cysteine through the conserved F or W. D genes are given only for firm matches. Expanded clones are given a class, and other clones once, few, many or no size at all.

V: TRBV30; J: TRBJ1-4; size: once; D: -; DNA: TGTGCCTGGAGTCGGAAACAGGGATGGGATGAAAAACTGTTTTTT; CDR3: CAWSRKQGWDEKLFF
V: TRBV7-2; J: TRBJ1-2; size: -; D: -; DNA: TGTGCCAGCACCAAAATGGGGGGTGTTGTCCATGGCTACACCTTC; CDR3: CASTKMGGVVHGYTF
V: TRBV21-1; J: TRBJ1-1; size: -; D: -; DNA: TGTGCCAGCAGCAAACGCCTCGAATGCCGCTCCCGATGTATGAACACTGAAGCTTTCTTT; CDR3: CASSKRLECRSRCMNTEAFF
V: TRBV5-4; J: TRBJ1-4; size: -; D: -; DNA: TGTGCCAGCAGCCGGGGGGATGAAAAACTGTTTTTT; CDR3: CASSRGDEKLFF
V: TRBV2; J: TRBJ2-6; size: few; D: -; DNA: TGTGCCAGCAGTAACTCCGGGCCCCGGGCAGGGGCCAACGTCCTGACTTTC; CDR3: CASSNSGPRAGANVLTF
V: TRBV19; J: TRBJ1-5; size: -; D: -; DNA: TGTGCCAGTAGGTCCGGAACTCATCAGCCCCAGCATTTT; CDR3: CASRSGTHQPQHF
V: TRBV6-1; J: TRBJ1-1; size: -; D: -; DNA: TGTGCCAGCAGTCCGATGAGGGGTCCCACTGAAGCTTTCTTT; CDR3: CASSPMRGPTEAFF
V: TRBV30; J: TRBJ1-3; size: once; D: -; DNA: TGTGCCTGGAGTGTGACAGGCTTTGGAAACACCATATATTTT; CDR3: CAWSVTGFGNTIYF
V: TRBV9; J: TRBJ2-7; size: -; D: -; DNA: TGTGCCAGCAGCGCCATGTTTAGAGGAGAGCAGTACTTC; CDR3: CASSAMFRGEQYF
V: TRBV7-2; J: TRBJ1-2; size: once; D: -; DNA: TGTGCCAGCAGCTTAGCTGTGGTCGGACAGCGCGGTGGCTACACCTTC; CDR3: CASSLAVVGQRGGYTF
V: TRBV7-2; J: TRBJ2-7; size: -; D: -; DNA: TGTGCCAGCAGCTTTCTATACGAGCAGTACTTC; CDR3: CASSFLYEQYF
V: TRBV29-1; J: TRBJ2-1; size: -; D: TRBD1; DNA: TGCAGCGTTGAGGGAAGGCAGGGGGCCTTATCCTACAATGAGCAGTTCTTC; CDR3: CSVEGRQGALSYNEQFF
V: TRBV11-3; J: TRBJ2-3; size: once; D: -; DNA: TGTGCCAGCAGCTTAAGAGGTTACACAGATACGCAGTATTTT; CDR3: CASSLRGYTDTQYF
V: TRBV25-1; J: TRBJ1-2; size: -; D: -; DNA: TGTGCCAGCAGTGGTTGGGGAGGTGGGGGGGCGGTCGGCTACACCTTC; CDR3: CASSGWGGGGAVGYTF
V: TRBV7-9; J: TRBJ1-1; size: -; D: -; DNA: TGTGCCAGCAGCTTCTTCGGGCGGCAGGGCGTTCGGACTGAAGCTTTCTTT; CDR3: CASSFFGRQGVRTEAFF
V: TRBV6-4; J: TRBJ1-1; size: -; D: TRBD1; DNA: TGTGCCAGCAGTCCGTCCGGGACAGCGAACACTGAAGCTTTCTTT; CDR3: CASSPSGTANTEAFF
V: TRBV19; J: TRBJ1-1; size: -; D: -; DNA: TGTGCCAGTAGTCCAACCTCAAGGAACACTGAAGCTTTCTTT; CDR3: CASSPTSRNTEAFF
V: TRBV5-8; J: TRBJ1-2; size: -; D: -; DNA: TGTGCCAGCAGCTTGGGGGAACAGATAGTCTATGGCTACACCTTC; CDR3: CASSLGEQIVYGYTF
V: TRBV11-2; J: TRBJ2-7; size: -; D: -; DNA: TGTGCCAGCAGCCCTACAGGGACTCTTGGAGAGCAGTACTTC; CDR3: CASSPTGTLGEQYF
V: TRBV30; J: TRBJ1-2; size: -; D: TRBD1; DNA: TGTGCCTGGGGCCGCCTCGGACAGGCCGGTGGCTACACCTTC; CDR3: CAWGRLGQAGGYTF
V: TRBV7-9; J: TRBJ2-1; size: -; D: -; DNA: TGTGCCAGCAGGGGGGTCACCTACAATGAGCAGTTCTTC; CDR3: CASRGVTYNEQFF
V: TRBV7-8; J: TRBJ1-5; size: -; D: -; DNA: TGTGCCAGCAGCCCCTTAGCCCGACAGCTCAATCAGCCCCAGCATTTT; CDR3: CASSPLARQLNQPQHF
V: TRBV18; J: TRBJ1-1; size: -; D: -; DNA: TGTGCCAGCTCAGAGGGCCTGAACACTGAAGCTTTCTTT; CDR3: CASSEGLNTEAFF
V: TRBV4-3; J: TRBJ1-4; size: -; D: -; DNA: TGCGCCAGCAGCCAAGGGCCACCCCCGGGGGATGAAAAACTGTTTTTT; CDR3: CASSQGPPPGDEKLFF
V: TRBV30; J: TRBJ1-2; size: -; D: TRBD1; DNA: TGTGCCTGGAGCCGGGACAGTATTCGGGTCCATGGCTACACCTTC; CDR3: CAWSRDSIRVHGYTF
V: TRBV5-1; J: TRBJ2-4; size: -; D: -; DNA: TGCGCCAGCAGCTTAAAGGATCGTCTCTCCAAAAACATTCAGTACTTC; CDR3: CASSLKDRLSKNIQYF
V: TRBV5-1; J: TRBJ1-1; size: -; D: -; DNA: TGCGCCAGCAGCTTGGGGACAGTGAACACTGAAGCTTTCTTT; CDR3: CASSLGTVNTEAFF
V: TRBV7-8; J: TRBJ1-5; size: -; D: TRBD1; DNA: TGTGCCAGCAGCTTAGGGGCCAGGGGGGGACGCAATCAGCCCCAGCATTTT; CDR3: CASSLGARGGRNQPQHF